These 23 T cell receptor beta chains were sequenced from one sample in a study of T cells in Graves' hyperthyroidism and ophthalmopathy. What was amplified from RNA transcripts were TCR beta CDR3 regions. The HTBI primer set was used in a first-round RT-PCR of the TCR CDR3. TCRdb analysed the multiplex PCR reads with MiXCR anew, one entry per CDR3 protein. This table holds about 200,000 distinct CDR3 sequences, about 17% found once. The sample consisted of blood. The receptor set was obtained from a woman aged 45-65 years with Graves' hyperthyroidism.

The chain recombines TRBV18 with TRBJ2-1; D uncertain. The germline V and J ends were trimmed by 0 bases and 8 bases, with 11 bases remaining between them. This CDR3 has 14 amino acids. CDR1 and CDR2 from the germline V gene are KGHSH and LQKENI. CDR3 nucleotides: TGTGCCAGCTCACCACCGTTGGGTAGGGATGAGCAGTTCTTC. This sequence encodes CASSPPLGRDEQFF.

This clonotype was seen ten or more times. V is TRBV20-1 and J is TRBJ2-3, with D unresolved. Germline V gene lookup returns CDR1 DFQATT and CDR2 SNEGSKA (reference sequence). The CDR3 totals 15 residues. V shed 5 bases and J shed 0 bases, with 15 bases lying between them. This CDR3 reads CSAPASAQSTDTQYF. The CDR3 DNA reads as TGCAGTGCTCCAGCCTCGGCACAAAGCACAGATACGCAGTATTTT.

CDR3 nucleotide sequence: TGTGCCAGCAAATTAGGATTGGGGCAGCCCCAGCATTTT. Translation gives CASKLGLGQPQHF. The chain combines TRBV12-3 or TRBV12-4 with TRBJ1-5, with no clear D. Trimming shortened V by 7 bases and J by 7 bases, and 14 bases separated the two germline ends. CDR3 size: 13 residues.

This clonotype was counted only a few times. The chain joins TRBV18 to TRBJ2-7; the match to TRBD2 covers 8 bases. This CDR3 comprises 14 residues. Germline values: CDR1 KGHSH, CDR2 LQKENI. V gave up 3 bases and J gave up 4 bases; unmatched junction bases: 5. The CDR3 DNA reads as TGTGCCAGCTCACCGGGAGCGGGAGAGTACGAGCAGTACTTC. It yields the protein CASSPGAGEYEQYF.

This clonotype was seen at least ten times. The chain carries TRBV2 and TRBJ1-5; 9 bases agree with TRBD1. The trim removed 5 bases at V and 1 base at J, leaving 3 bases unmatched. This CDR3 region has 15 residues. Germline V gives CDR1 SNHLY, CDR2 FYNNEI. CDR3 region: CASSPTGGSNQPQHF. The CDR3 DNA follows: TGTGCCAGCAGTCCGACAGGGGGAAGCAATCAGCCCCAGCATTTT. Combining the CDR3 with reference TRBV2 and TRBJ1-5 gives the whole variable domain EPEVTQTPSHQVTQMGQEVILRCVPISNHLYFYWYRQILGQKVEFLVSFYNNEISEKSEIFDDQFSVERPDGSNFTLKIRSTKLEDSAMYFCASSPTGGSNQPQHFGDGTRLSIL.

The chain carries TRBV12-3 or TRBV12-4 and TRBJ1-4; unclear D gene. V was clipped by 2 bases and J by 0 bases, with 10 bases between them. The CDR3 has 16 amino acids. This CDR3 reads CASSLLMWATNEKLFF. CDR3 DNA: TGTGCCAGCAGTTTATTAATGTGGGCAACTAATGAAAAACTGTTTTTT.

The rearrangement joins TRBV11-2 to TRBJ2-3, with D maybe TRBD1 (6 bases). The CDR3 has 15 amino acids. V was shortened by 5 bases and J by 0 bases, with 12 bases between the two germline ends. Germline CDR1 SGHAT, CDR2 FQNNGV. The CDR3 DNA follows: TGTGCCAGCAGCAAGGACAGCCTGAGCACAGATACGCAGTATTTT. Translated: CASSKDSLSTDTQYF. The variable domain in full, completed from reference TRBV11-2 and TRBJ2-3, reads EAGVAQSPRYKIIEKRQSVAFWCNPISGHATLYWYQQILGQGPKLLIQFQNNGVVDDSQLPKDRFSAERLKGVDSTLKIQPAKLEDSAVYLCASSKDSLSTDTQYFGPGTRLTVL.

This clonotype showed up many times. This chain connects TRBV6-1 to TRBJ2-7, with D perhaps matching TRBD1 or TRBD2 (5 bases each). Germline CDR1 reads MNHNS; CDR2 reads SASEGT. The V gene lost 6 bases and the J gene lost 5 bases, with 17 bases spanning the gap. The CDR3 runs 14 residues. CDR3 DNA sequence: TGTGCCAGCAGCACTGGGGGTCCCGGGAACGAGCAGTACTTC. Amino acid sequence: CASSTGGPGNEQYF.

The chain carries TRBV6-1 and TRBJ2-2; 8 bases align to TRBD2. Looked up from germline, CDR1 is MNHNS and CDR2 is SASEGT. CDR3 length equals 18 residues. Losses at the gene ends were 6 bases for V and 6 bases for J; bases not matched to a gene: 18. CDR3 nucleotides: TGTGCCAGCAGCCGAACTATTAGCGGGGAGCATCAAGCCGGGGAGCTGTTTTTT. Its protein is CASSRTISGEHQAGELFF.

V and J are TRBV20-1 and TRBJ2-3, with 8 bases fitting TRBD2. From germline, CDR1 is DFQATT and CDR2 SNEGSKA (reference sequence). V was clipped by 1 base and J by 0 bases; unmatched bases: 9. This CDR3 region has 17 residues. The CDR3 DNA reads TGCAGTGCTAGAGGGAGCGGACTAGCAGCTAGCACAGATACGCAGTATTTT. Protein product: CSARGSGLAASTDTQYF.

This clonotype was recorded a few times. The V call is TRBV5-1, the J call TRBJ2-5, with D maybe TRBD2 (6 bases). CDR1 is SGHRS, CDR2 YFSETQ, per germline. The CDR3 has 14 amino acids. Trimming shortened V by 0 bases and J by 5 bases, and 11 bases separated the two germline ends. The CDR3 sequence: CASSLGRGVETQYF. Here the CDR3 DNA reads TGCGCCAGCAGCTTGGGGCGGGGTGTGGAGACCCAGTACTTC.

Ten or more counts support this clonotype. The genes are TRBV5-1 and TRBJ2-5; D is uncertain. CDR3 size: 12 residues. V dropped 4 bases and J dropped 7 bases, with 11 bases sitting between them. CDR1 is SGHRS, CDR2 YFSETQ, per germline. CDR3 DNA sequence: TGCGCCAGCAGCCCAGGCGGATGGACCCAGTACTTC. Translating gives CASSPGGWTQYF.

In this sample, this clonotype turned up many times. The chain links TRBV2 to TRBJ1-6, with TRBD1 identical over 7 bases. After removal of 5 bases from V and 10 bases from J, the junction contained 11 bases not matched to a gene. This CDR3 has 15 residues. Germline V CDR1 and CDR2: SNHLY, FYNNEI. The CDR3, as DNA: TGTGCCAGCAGTACAGACAGGGCAAAACGGTCACCCCTCCACTTT. Its translation is CASSTDRAKRSPLHF.

The chain combines TRBV6-1 with TRBJ2-7, with 10 bases aligning to TRBD2. The germline V gene encodes CDR1 MNHNS and CDR2 SASEGT. The CDR3 extends over 15 amino acids. J was trimmed by 3 bases and V by 6 bases; bases with no gene match: 8. The DNA for the CDR3 is TGTGCCAGCAGGGTGGGACTAGCGACTAACTACGAGCAGTACTTC. Protein sequence: CASRVGLATNYEQYF.

This clonotype was recorded many times. V is TRBV18 and J is TRBJ2-3; TRBD2 is a possible D gene (6 bases). Germline values: CDR1 KGHSH, CDR2 LQKENI. Trimming took 3 bases from V and 5 from J, leaving 9 bases between them. The CDR3 covers 13 residues. This CDR3 reads CASSPQGGDTQYF. The CDR3 DNA is TGTGCCAGCTCACCGCAGGGAGGAGATACGCAGTATTTT.

This clonotype was counted a few times. The J gene is TRBJ1-2, the V gene TRBV29-1, with TRBD1 matching over 9 bases. Germline V gives CDR1 SQVTM, CDR2 ANQGSEA. V trimming: 2 bases; J trimming: 4 bases; junction bases outside the gene matches: 2. This CDR3 region has 13 residues. Here the CDR3 reads CSVERGQGYGYTF. DNA of the CDR3: TGCAGCGTTGAAAGGGGACAGGGCTATGGCTACACCTTC.

In its sample, this clonotype was seen many times. The chain joins TRBV20-1 to TRBJ2-7; D is undetermined. Germline lookup yields CDR1 DFQATT and CDR2 SNEGSKA (reference sequence). This CDR3 has 15 amino acids. V was clipped by 0 bases and J by 0 bases, with 12 bases between them. The CDR3 reads CSARDPAVSSYEQYF. In nucleotides, the CDR3 is TGCAGTGCTAGAGATCCGGCAGTCAGCTCCTACGAGCAGTACTTC.

This clonotype occurred many times. The chain carries TRBV7-2 and TRBJ2-5, with D perhaps matching TRBD2 (5 bases). The CDR3 covers 17 residues. Germline CDR1 reads SGHTA; CDR2 reads FQGNSA. Trimming shortened V by 2 bases and J by 5 bases, and 21 bases separated the two germline ends. In DNA, the CDR3 is TGTGCCAGCAGCTTAACCGGGAAGATTTTCTGGGAGGAGACCCAGTACTTC. It translates to CASSLTGKIFWEETQYF.

This clonotype has only a few counts. The V gene is TRBV20-1, the J gene TRBJ2-2, with 7 bases identical to TRBD2. J gave up 1 base and V 0 bases, and 14 bases lay outside the gene matches. The V gene's germline CDR1 is DFQATT and CDR2 SNEGSKA (reference sequence). CDR3 length: 19 amino acids. Here the CDR3 reads CSARDQLFQRGLNTGELFF. Here the CDR3 DNA reads TGCAGTGCTAGAGATCAGCTTTTCCAGCGGGGTTTGAACACCGGGGAGCTGTTTTTT.

V usage is TRBV6-1 and J usage is TRBJ2-4, with D tentatively TRBD2 (6 bases). The CDR3 length is 15 residues. The V gene's germline CDR1 is MNHNS and CDR2 SASEGT. Deletions cut 7 bases from V and 1 base from J, with 14 bases between. DNA of the CDR3: TGTGCCAGCACCAAGACTGCGGGGGCCAAAAACATTCAGTACTTC. This translates into CASTKTAGAKNIQYF.

In its sample, this clonotype was seen many times. The rearrangement uses TRBV6-1 and TRBJ2-3; tentative D call: TRBD1 (6 bases). The CDR3 sequence is 14 residues long. The germline V and J ends were trimmed by 5 bases and 4 bases, with 13 bases remaining between them. Germline V gives CDR1 MNHNS, CDR2 SASEGT. CDR3 nucleotide sequence: TGTGCCAGCAGTAGAGGACAGCTGGCAGATACGCAGTATTTT. It codes for CASSRGQLADTQYF.

This clonotype was seen only a few times. This chain links TRBV4-2 with TRBJ2-7; D unclear. CDR3 length: 13 residues. Per the germline V gene, CDR1 is LGHNA and CDR2 is YNFKEQ. Trimming pared 0 bases from V and 7 bases from J, leaving 10 bases between. Here the CDR3 reads CASSQEANGEQYF. The DNA of the CDR3 is TGTGCCAGCAGCCAAGAAGCGAATGGTGAGCAGTACTTC.

This clonotype was counted only a few times. The chain couples TRBV18 to TRBJ1-1; 10 bases align to TRBD1. J was trimmed by 0 bases and V by 2 bases; bases with no gene match: 12. Per germline, CDR1 KGHSH and CDR2 LQKENI. CDR3 length: 19 amino acids. The CDR3 sequence: CASSPKSGTGALMNTEAFF. CDR3 nucleotides: TGTGCCAGCTCACCAAAAAGCGGGACAGGGGCCCTTATGAACACTGAAGCTTTCTTT.